This is a list of T cell receptor beta chains from one sample in a study of blood T cells in healthy people across ages. TCRdb passed the 5' RACE reads through MiXCR, listing each CDR3 protein once. The data hold over 750,000 distinct CDR3 sequences, with around 25% observed a single time. In addition, the sample was reused for a study of T cells of mothers and their children.

Sequenced: blood. The source is a boy aged 5-17 years in good health. Both conserved end residues are part of each CDR3. The D gene is left open where the match is weak. Size values are once, few and many counts, or a class for expanded clones, and some rows have none.

TRBV11-2,-,TRBJ2-1,-,CASSFTPGHNEQFF,TGTGCCAGCAGCTTTACCCCTGGCCACAATGAGCAGTTCTTC
TRBV12-3/TRBV12-4,-,TRBJ1-3,-,CASSPAGYSGNTIYF,TGTGCCAGCAGCCCAGCGGGATACTCTGGAAACACCATATATTTT
TRBV12-3/TRBV12-4,TRBD1,TRBJ2-7,-,CASSFEGTGTYEQYF,TGTGCCAGCAGTTTCGAGGGGACAGGGACCTACGAGCAGTACTTC
TRBV28,TRBD2,TRBJ2-2,-,CASRVWRETNTGELFF,TGTGCCAGCAGAGTTTGGCGGGAGACTAACACCGGGGAGCTGTTTTTT
TRBV12-3/TRBV12-4,-,TRBJ2-1,many,CASSLSVNEQFF,TGTGCCAGCAGCTTGTCGGTCAATGAGCAGTTCTTC
TRBV7-2,TRBD1,TRBJ1-1,-,CASSPRTGKDTEAFF,TGTGCCAGCAGCCCAAGGACAGGGAAGGACACTGAAGCTTTCTTT
TRBV4-1,TRBD1,TRBJ1-4,-,CASSQVGRDRGEKLFF,TGCGCCAGCAGCCAAGTCGGCCGGGACAGGGGCGAAAAACTGTTTTTT
TRBV7-3,-,TRBJ2-4,-,CASSRSGHENVQYF,TGTGCCAGCAGCCGGTCGGGACACGAAAACGTTCAGTACTTC
TRBV9,TRBD2,TRBJ2-5,-,CASSPRGGGLAGDQETQYF,TGTGCCAGCAGCCCCCGAGGGGGGGGACTAGCGGGAGACCAAGAGACCCAGTACTTC
TRBV28,-,TRBJ2-2,few,CASSLKGANTGELFF,TGTGCCAGCAGTTTAAAAGGGGCGAACACCGGGGAGCTGTTTTTT
TRBV3-1,-,TRBJ2-1,few,CASSHTGQGLAGPYNEQFF,TGTGCCAGCAGCCATACGGGACAGGGTCTAGCGGGCCCCTACAATGAGCAGTTCTTC
TRBV5-6,-,TRBJ2-2,-,CASSLLRGPIEAGELFF,TGTGCCAGCAGCTTGCTCCGGGGGCCTATTGAGGCCGGGGAGCTGTTTTTT
TRBV6-5,TRBD2,TRBJ2-1,many,CASSRHTSGEGNEQFF,TGTGCCAGCAGCCGCCATACTAGCGGGGAGGGCAATGAGCAGTTCTTC
TRBV20-1,-,TRBJ2-5,few,CSADGTETQYF,TGCAGTGCTGATGGAACTGAGACCCAGTACTTC